Listed below are T cell receptor beta chains from one sample, sequenced in a study of spatial heterogeneity in lung cancer. In TCRdb, the 5' RACE reads were re-called with MiXCR into one record per CDR3 protein. In the table there are over 50,000 distinct CDR3 sequences, roughly 5.9% of which are singletons. The input for sequencing was PBMCs, taken at surgery. The receptors derive from a female donor with early-stage non-small cell lung cancer. Both conserved end residues are part of each CDR3. A D gene is named only where the DNA matches it firmly. A clone size is listed for some rows: how often the clone was seen (once, few, many), or a class if it is expanded.

d_gene: NA
abundance: few
v_gene: TRBV12-3/TRBV12-4
len: 14
j_gene: TRBJ1-1
CDR3aa: CASRIGHQNTEAFF
CDR3nt: TGTGCCAGCAGAATAGGGCACCAGAACACTGAAGCTTTCTTT

d_gene: NA
abundance: few
v_gene: TRBV28
len: 15
j_gene: TRBJ2-5
CDR3aa: CASSSMWGGQETQYF
CDR3nt: TGTGCCAGCAGTTCGATGTGGGGAGGCCAAGAGACCCAGTACTTC

d_gene: TRBD2
abundance: few
v_gene: TRBV6-2/TRBV6-3
len: 14
j_gene: TRBJ2-2
CDR3aa: CASLAGGATGELFF
CDR3nt: TGTGCCAGCTTGGCCGGGGGGGCGACCGGGGAGCTGTTTTTT

d_gene: NA
abundance: NA
v_gene: TRBV6-6
len: 15
j_gene: TRBJ1-1
CDR3aa: CASSFFLGKDTEAFF
CDR3nt: TGTGCCAGCAGTTTCTTCTTGGGTAAGGACACTGAAGCTTTCTTT

d_gene: TRBD2
abundance: few
v_gene: TRBV11-3
len: 17
j_gene: TRBJ2-7
CDR3aa: CASSLVGLAGKGGEQYF
CDR3nt: TGTGCCAGCAGCTTAGTGGGACTAGCGGGAAAGGGTGGCGAGCAGTACTTC

d_gene: NA
abundance: NA
v_gene: TRBV7-6
len: 13
j_gene: TRBJ1-1
CDR3aa: CASSADLNTEAFF
CDR3nt: TGTGCCAGCAGCGCAGATCTGAACACTGAAGCTTTCTTT

d_gene: NA
abundance: NA
v_gene: TRBV11-1
len: 14
j_gene: TRBJ2-7
CDR3aa: CASSFGTGYYEQYF
CDR3nt: TGTGCCAGCAGCTTCGGGACCGGATACTACGAGCAGTACTTC

d_gene: NA
abundance: many
v_gene: TRBV5-1
len: 14
j_gene: TRBJ1-1
CDR3aa: CASSLESANTEAFF
CDR3nt: TGCGCCAGCAGCTTGGAGTCGGCGAACACTGAAGCTTTCTTT

d_gene: NA
abundance: few
v_gene: TRBV7-2
len: 15
j_gene: TRBJ1-3
CDR3aa: CASSLVIGGQNTIYF
CDR3nt: TGTGCCAGCAGCTTAGTTATCGGGGGGCAAAACACCATATATTTT

d_gene: NA
abundance: many
v_gene: TRBV12-3/TRBV12-4
len: 17
j_gene: TRBJ1-6
CDR3aa: CASSPWAPSSYNSPLHF
CDR3nt: TGTGCCAGCAGTCCCTGGGCCCCGAGCTCCTATAATTCACCCCTCCACTTT

d_gene: NA
abundance: many
v_gene: TRBV29-1
len: 11
j_gene: TRBJ2-2
CDR3aa: CSARTTGELFF
CDR3nt: TGCAGCGCCCGGACCACCGGGGAGCTGTTTTTT

d_gene: NA
abundance: many
v_gene: TRBV20-1
len: 16
j_gene: TRBJ1-5
CDR3aa: CSASRLGRGSNQPQHF
CDR3nt: TGCAGTGCTAGTAGGCTGGGCCGAGGGAGCAATCAGCCCCAGCATTTT

d_gene: TRBD1
abundance: few
v_gene: TRBV12-3/TRBV12-4
len: 15
j_gene: TRBJ1-2
CDR3aa: CASRGTGGLPYGYTF
CDR3nt: TGTGCCAGCAGAGGCACAGGGGGATTACCCTATGGCTACACCTTC

d_gene: TRBD1
abundance: many
v_gene: TRBV15
len: 13
j_gene: TRBJ1-1
CDR3aa: CATGQGGSTEAFF
CDR3nt: TGTGCCACCGGACAGGGCGGGAGCACTGAAGCTTTCTTT

d_gene: TRBD1
abundance: many
v_gene: TRBV6-5
len: 15
j_gene: TRBJ2-1
CDR3aa: CASSYGQGSYNEQFF
CDR3nt: TGTGCCAGCAGTTACGGACAGGGTTCCTACAATGAGCAGTTCTTC

d_gene: NA
abundance: NA
v_gene: TRBV12-3/TRBV12-4
len: 13
j_gene: TRBJ1-1
CDR3aa: CASSLKAGTEAFF
CDR3nt: TGTGCCAGCAGCCTTAAGGCGGGCACTGAAGCTTTCTTT

d_gene: NA
abundance: many
v_gene: TRBV4-2
len: 13
j_gene: TRBJ2-3
CDR3aa: CASSQDGGDTQYF
CDR3nt: TGTGCCAGCAGCCAAGATGGGGGGGATACGCAGTATTTT

d_gene: NA
abundance: many
v_gene: TRBV29-1
len: 13
j_gene: TRBJ2-1
CDR3aa: CSVGQGPYNEQFF
CDR3nt: TGCAGCGTTGGTCAGGGACCCTACAATGAGCAGTTCTTC

d_gene: NA
abundance: many
v_gene: TRBV30
len: 16
j_gene: TRBJ1-2
CDR3aa: CAWSVGRTERGYGYTF
CDR3nt: TGTGCCTGGAGTGTAGGCAGGACGGAGAGGGGCTATGGCTACACCTTC

d_gene: TRBD2
abundance: many
v_gene: TRBV27
len: 15
j_gene: TRBJ2-2
CDR3aa: CASTQSGRSPGELFF
CDR3nt: TGTGCCAGCACCCAGTCCGGGAGGTCCCCCGGGGAGCTGTTTTTT

d_gene: NA
abundance: NA
v_gene: TRBV20-1
len: 8
j_gene: TRBJ1-2
CDR3aa: CKTLGYTF
CDR3nt: TGCAAAACGCTGGGCTACACCTTC

d_gene: TRBD1
abundance: NA
v_gene: TRBV12-3/TRBV12-4
len: 16
j_gene: TRBJ1-1
CDR3aa: CASSPILGQGNTEAFF
CDR3nt: TGTGCCAGCAGTCCCATTCTGGGACAGGGTAACACTGAAGCTTTCTTT

d_gene: NA
abundance: few
v_gene: TRBV12-3/TRBV12-4
len: 13
j_gene: TRBJ1-1
CDR3aa: CASSPLRATEAFF
CDR3nt: TGTGCCAGCAGCCCTCTAAGGGCCACTGAAGCTTTCTTT

d_gene: TRBD1
abundance: NA
v_gene: TRBV5-1
len: 15
j_gene: TRBJ2-1
CDR3aa: CASSAGTGGYNEQFF
CDR3nt: TGCGCCAGCAGCGCTGGGACAGGCGGTTACAATGAGCAGTTCTTC

d_gene: NA
abundance: few
v_gene: TRBV20-1
len: 15
j_gene: TRBJ2-7
CDR3aa: CSARDSGPSSYEQYF
CDR3nt: TGCAGTGCTAGAGATAGCGGTCCAAGCTCCTACGAGCAGTACTTC

d_gene: TRBD2
abundance: NA
v_gene: TRBV29-1
len: 13
j_gene: TRBJ2-7
CDR3aa: CSVTMGGRGEQYF
CDR3nt: TGCAGCGTCACGATGGGCGGGAGGGGGGAGCAGTACTTC

d_gene: NA
abundance: many
v_gene: TRBV12-3/TRBV12-4
len: 11
j_gene: TRBJ1-2
CDR3aa: CASKWQGGYTF
CDR3nt: TGTGCCAGCAAATGGCAGGGTGGCTACACCTTC

d_gene: NA
abundance: NA
v_gene: TRBV28
len: 15
j_gene: TRBJ2-4
CDR3aa: CASSSLETAKNIQYF
CDR3nt: TGTGCCAGCAGCTCGCTAGAAACGGCCAAAAACATTCAGTACTTC